Each of the 3 T cell receptor beta chains below was sequenced from the same sample in a study of T cell responses to AZD1222 COVID-19 vaccine. The protocol was immunoSEQ multiplex PCR, while the TCRdb copy is restricted to in-frame clones and leaves out a portion. The table includes approximately 190,000 clones, approximately 91% detected once. The input for sequencing was peripheral blood, taken on day 0 of AZD1222 vaccination. The receptors come from an adult in good health.

The genes are TRBV19 and TRBJ1-2, with TRBD1 as a possible D gene (6 bases). V shed 7 bases and J shed 2 bases, with 17 bases lying between them. There are 15 residues in the CDR3. Germline V gene sequence: CDR1 LNHDA, CDR2 SQIVND (reference sequence). CDR3 DNA: TGTGCCAGTAACTCCCGGACAGAGCTCAACTATGGCTACACCTTC. Its translation is CASNSRTELNYGYTF.

V is TRBV9 and J is TRBJ2-7; D assignment may be TRBD1 or TRBD2 (5 bases each). CDR3 length: 15 residues. In germline, CDR1 is SGDLS, CDR2 YYNGEE. Between the trimmed V and J ends, which lost 4 bases and 2 bases, there was a span of 16 bases. The CDR3 DNA sequence: TGTGCCAGCAGCACCAGGGCAGGGAGTACCTACGAGCAGTACTTC. Protein: CASSTRAGSTYEQYF.

The V gene is TRBV10-2, the J gene TRBJ1-4; D is undetermined. CDR1 and CDR2 (germline): WSHSY, SAAADI. The CDR3 sequence is 15 residues long. V was shortened by 5 bases and J by 10 bases, with 20 bases between the two germline ends. In nucleotides, the CDR3 is TGCGCCAGCAGTAGGGCTGGAACGGTTGATCGAAAACTGTTTTTT. Translated: CASSRAGTVDRKLFF.